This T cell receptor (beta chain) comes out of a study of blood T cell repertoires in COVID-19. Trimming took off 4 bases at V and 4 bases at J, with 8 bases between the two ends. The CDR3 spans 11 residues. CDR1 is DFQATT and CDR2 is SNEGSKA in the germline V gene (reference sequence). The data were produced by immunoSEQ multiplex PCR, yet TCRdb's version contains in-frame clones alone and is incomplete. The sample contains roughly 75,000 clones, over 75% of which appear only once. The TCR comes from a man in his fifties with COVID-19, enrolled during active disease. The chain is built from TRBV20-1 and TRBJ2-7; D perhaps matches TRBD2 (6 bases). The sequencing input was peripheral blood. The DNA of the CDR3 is TGCAGTGCTACGGACTATTACGAGCAGTACTTC. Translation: CSATDYYEQYF.